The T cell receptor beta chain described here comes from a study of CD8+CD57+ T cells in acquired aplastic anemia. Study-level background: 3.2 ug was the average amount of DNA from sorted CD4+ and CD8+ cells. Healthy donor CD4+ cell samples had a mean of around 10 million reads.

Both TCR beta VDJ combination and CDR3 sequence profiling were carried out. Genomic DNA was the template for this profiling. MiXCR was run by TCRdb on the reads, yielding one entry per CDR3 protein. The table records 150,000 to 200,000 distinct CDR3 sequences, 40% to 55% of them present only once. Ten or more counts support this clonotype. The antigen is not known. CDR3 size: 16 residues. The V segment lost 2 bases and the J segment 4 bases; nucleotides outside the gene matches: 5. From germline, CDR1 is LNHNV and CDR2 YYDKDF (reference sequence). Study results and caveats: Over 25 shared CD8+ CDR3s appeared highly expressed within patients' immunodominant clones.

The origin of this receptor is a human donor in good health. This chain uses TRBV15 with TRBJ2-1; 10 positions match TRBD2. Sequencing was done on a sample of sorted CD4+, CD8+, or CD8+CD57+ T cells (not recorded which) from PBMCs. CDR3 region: CATSRKTSGDYNEQFF. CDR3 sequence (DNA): TGTGCCACCAGCAGAAAAACTAGCGGGGATTACAATGAGCAGTTCTTC.